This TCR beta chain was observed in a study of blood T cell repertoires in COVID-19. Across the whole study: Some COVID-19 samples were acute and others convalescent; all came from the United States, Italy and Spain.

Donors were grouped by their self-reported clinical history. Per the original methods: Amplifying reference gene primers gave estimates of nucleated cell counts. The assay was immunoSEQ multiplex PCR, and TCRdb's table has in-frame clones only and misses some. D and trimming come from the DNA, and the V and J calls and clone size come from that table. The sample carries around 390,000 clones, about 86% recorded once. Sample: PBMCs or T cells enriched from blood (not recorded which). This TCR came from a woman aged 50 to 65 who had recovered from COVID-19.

The chain's CDR3 is CASSSGLDNEQFF. The CDR3 coding sequence is TGCGCCAGCAGCTCTGGACTAGACAATGAGCAGTTCTTC. The chain recombines TRBV5-1 with TRBJ2-1; 7 nucleotides match TRBD2. The germline gives CDR1 SGHRS, CDR2 YFSETQ. The CDR3 is made up of 13 amino acids. V lost 3 bases to trimming and J lost 5 bases; unmatched junction nucleotides: 2.